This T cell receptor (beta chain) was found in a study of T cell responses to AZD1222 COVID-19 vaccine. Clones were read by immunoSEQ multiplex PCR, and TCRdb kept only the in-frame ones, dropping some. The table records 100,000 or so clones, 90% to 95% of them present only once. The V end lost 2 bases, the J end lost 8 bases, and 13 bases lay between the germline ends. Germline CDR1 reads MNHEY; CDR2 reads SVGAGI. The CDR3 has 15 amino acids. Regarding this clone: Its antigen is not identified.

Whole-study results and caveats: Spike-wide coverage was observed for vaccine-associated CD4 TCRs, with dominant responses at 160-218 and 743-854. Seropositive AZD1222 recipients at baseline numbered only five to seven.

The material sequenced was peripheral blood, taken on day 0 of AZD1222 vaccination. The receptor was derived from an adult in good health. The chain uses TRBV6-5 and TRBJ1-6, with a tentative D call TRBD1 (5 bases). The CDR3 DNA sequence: TGTGCCAGCAGTTACGAGGGGCTGGGGGATTCACCCCTCCACTTT. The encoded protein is CASSYEGLGDSPLHF.